This T cell receptor (beta chain) was captured in a study of blood T cell repertoires in COVID-19. The wider study: Samples taken during acute and convalescent COVID-19 were collected in the United States, Italy and Spain. The analysed material was cDNA or gDNA that came from T cells, B-cell-depleted T cells, or PBMCs.

CDR1 is MDHEN, CDR2 SYDVKM, per germline. V lost 6 bases to trimming and J lost 4 bases; unmatched junction nucleotides: 9. The CDR3 is 15 residues long. In the source study's methods: From reference gene primer amplification, estimates of nucleated cell counts were derived. Clones were read by immunoSEQ multiplex PCR, and TCRdb kept only the in-frame ones, dropping some. V and J calls and clone size come straight from that table; D and trimming were deduced from the DNA. The data show under 150,000 clones, more than 80% seen once. The origin of this receptor is a woman in her fifties or sixties with acute or convalescent COVID-19. The sample comprised peripheral blood. The V call is TRBV28, the J call TRBJ2-1; the match to TRBD1 covers 7 bases. In nucleotides, the CDR3 is TGTGCCAGCAGGGACTCAGGGGGACCTTACAATGAGCAGTTCTTC. Protein sequence: CASRDSGGPYNEQFF.